What follows are 13 T cell receptor beta chains derived from one specimen sequenced in a study of blood T cells in healthy people across ages. Alongside a J-beta primer mix, a sample-barcoded 5' primer served in a second PCR lasting about 7 to 11 cycles. TCRdb used MiXCR to reprocess the 5' RACE reads, holding one entry per CDR3 protein. The sample lists about 1.8 million distinct CDR3 sequences; approximately 50% were seen once. The source material was blood. These receptors were taken from a woman aged 40 to 50 in good health.

This rearrangement joins TRBV13 to TRBJ2-7; 10 nucleotides align to TRBD2. V dropped 5 bases and J dropped 3; count of bases not matched to a gene: 16. The CDR3 totals 18 residues. CDR1 and CDR2 from the germline V gene are PRHDT and FYEKMQ (reference sequence). The CDR3: CASSHAGTSEDHIYEQYF. In DNA form, the CDR3 reads TGTGCCAGCAGCCACGCCGGGACTAGCGAGGATCACATCTACGAGCAGTACTTC.

The V call is TRBV15, the J call TRBJ1-2; D is ambiguous. The length of the CDR3 is 15 residues. The V and J ends lost 2 bases and 8 bases respectively, with 18 bases between them. Germline V gene sequence: CDR1 LNHNV, CDR2 YYDKDF (reference sequence). DNA for the CDR3: TGTGCCACCAGCAGACCTTCATCGGGGTTGGGGGGCTACACCTTC. Translating gives CATSRPSSGLGGYTF.

J is TRBJ2-7 and V is TRBV7-2, with 8 bases fitting TRBD2. J lost 7 bases, V lost 1 base, and 12 bases had no gene match. The length of the CDR3 is 16 residues. Germline values: CDR1 SGHTA, CDR2 FQGNSA. CDR3 in amino acids: CASSLVFSGGSNEQYF. Here the CDR3 DNA reads TGTGCCAGCAGCTTAGTGTTCAGCGGGGGATCCAATGAGCAGTACTTC.

The chain is built from TRBV27 and TRBJ2-1, with 11 positions matching TRBD1. Unmatched junction bases numbered 12, after V lost 5 bases and J lost 0 bases. Germline V gene data show CDR1 as MNHEY and CDR2 as SMNVEV (reference sequence). The CDR3 is 19 residues long. The DNA of the CDR3 is TGTGCCAGCAGTCCACGGACAGGGGGCCTTTTTAGCTCCTACAATGAGCAGTTCTTC. Translated: CASSPRTGGLFSSYNEQFF.

This clonotype came up a few times. The chain uses TRBV28 and TRBJ2-5; TRBD2 matches at 8 bases. Germline trimming cut 4 bases from V and 7 bases from J; bases unmatched to any gene: 8. The CDR3 is made up of 14 amino acids. Germline CDR1 and CDR2: MDHEN and SYDVKM. CDR3 sequence: CASSSRGGMVTQYF. The CDR3 DNA sequence: TGTGCCAGCAGTTCCCGGGGGGGGATGGTGACCCAGTACTTC.

This clonotype was detected a few times. The chain carries TRBV12-3 or TRBV12-4 and TRBJ1-2, with unresolved D. Trimming pared 6 bases from V and 2 bases from J, leaving 19 bases between. This CDR3 is 16 amino acids long. The CDR3 DNA is TGTGCCAGCAGCCGCCGAGGGAGTCTCGGGAACTATGGCTACACCTTC. Translated: CASSRRGSLGNYGYTF.

In this sample, this clonotype turned up a few times. The rearrangement uses TRBV12-3 or TRBV12-4 and TRBJ1-1, with D perhaps matching TRBD1 (6 bases). The CDR3 consists of 14 residues. V lost 7 bases and J 0 bases, leaving 12 bases between the germline ends. The CDR3 region is CASTGQRMNTEAFF. In DNA form, the CDR3 reads TGTGCCAGCACCGGACAGCGCATGAACACTGAAGCTTTCTTT.

This clonotype has more than one count but fewer than ten. The rearrangement links TRBV12-3 or TRBV12-4 to TRBJ2-5; possible D gene TRBD1, 6 bases. V shed 2 bases and J shed 4 bases, with 14 bases lying between them. The CDR3 sequence is 15 residues long. The CDR3 loop reads CASSLSQGLAETQYF. DNA for the CDR3: TGTGCCAGCAGTTTATCTCAGGGGCTGGCAGAGACCCAGTACTTC.

The gene calls are TRBV6-1 and TRBJ2-3; the match to TRBD2 covers 7 bases. In germline, CDR1 is MNHNS, CDR2 SASEGT. The CDR3 has 15 amino acids. V was pared by 6 bases and J by 2 bases, with 8 bases of the junction left unmatched. CDR3 sequence reads: CASSKRRGSTDTQYF. CDR3 nucleotide sequence: TGTGCCAGCAGCAAACGGCGGGGGTCCACAGATACGCAGTATTTT.

The chain combines TRBV4-2 with TRBJ2-4; D is perhaps TRBD1 (5 bases). CDR1 and CDR2 (germline): LGHNA, YNFKEQ. V lost 2 bases to trimming and J lost 6 bases, with 17 bases between them. This CDR3 region has 16 residues. The CDR3 bases are TGTGCCAGCAGCCAACAGGGCCAGGTTCAGGGAAACATTCAGTACTTC. This encodes CASSQQGQVQGNIQYF.

This chain uses TRBV15 with TRBJ1-6; 11 nucleotides align to TRBD1. Germline V gene sequence: CDR1 LNHNV, CDR2 YYDKDF (reference sequence). The CDR3 extends over 16 amino acids. After removal of 7 bases from V and 8 bases from J, the junction contained 10 bases not matched to a gene. The DNA of the CDR3 is TGTGCCACCAAGAGAGGCGGACAGGGGGCATATTCACCCCTCCACTTT. As protein: CATKRGGQGAYSPLHF.

CDR3 DNA sequence: TGTGCCACCAGTAAACAGACCTCCTTCATTCAGTACTTC. It is translated as CATSKQTSFIQYF. The chain is built from TRBV24-1 and TRBJ2-4; D is unresolved. The V gene's germline CDR1 is KGHDR and CDR2 SFDVKD. The CDR3 is 13 residues long. Trimming removed 6 bases at V and 9 bases at J, with 14 bases between.

V usage is TRBV5-1 and J usage is TRBJ2-2, with D possibly matching TRBD2 (6 bases). The ends were cut back, 3 bases at V and 7 bases at J, with 7 bases in the middle. The CDR3 totals 12 residues. Germline V gene lookup returns CDR1 SGHRS and CDR2 YFSETQ. The CDR3 DNA reads TGCGCCAGCAGCTCCGGGAGCGGGGAGCTGTTTTTT. It is translated as CASSSGSGELFF.